This note documents a single TCR beta chain sequence. Germline V lookup: CDR1 GTSNPN, CDR2 SVGIG (reference sequence). The CDR3 totals 12 residues. V lost 0 bases, J lost 7 bases, and 9 bases lay in between. These data belong to a study of blood T cell repertoires in COVID-19. TCRdb's table, derived via immunoSEQ multiplex PCR, lists solely in-frame clones and lacks some. The repertoire holds fewer than 45,000 clones, with roughly 90% as singletons. This rearrangement joins TRBV30 to TRBJ1-2; D perhaps matches TRBD1 (6 bases). The specimen sequenced was peripheral blood. This receptor was obtained from a human donor in a cohort sampled during active COVID-19. CDR3: CAWSVPRGGYTF. CDR3 nucleotide sequence: TGTGCCTGGAGTGTTCCCAGGGGTGGCTACACCTTC. The entire variable domain, with the rest obtained from reference TRBV30 and TRBJ1-2, is as follows: SQTIHQWPATLVQPVGSPLSLECTVEGTSNPNLYWYRQAAGRGLQLLFYSVGIGQISSEVPQNLSASRPQDRQFILSSKKLLLSDSGFYLCAWSVPRGGYTFGSGTRLTVV.